This entry describes one T cell receptor (beta chain). The PCR ran on 60 Vbeta and 13 Jbeta primers. Method: immunoSEQ multiplex PCR; TCRdb's copy keeps in-frame clones and lacks some. The data show around 120,000 clones, approximately 80% seen once. The data are from a study of cytomegalovirus exposure and HLA in healthy donors. The ends lost 4 bases at V and 5 bases at J; junction bases unmatched: 16. The CDR3 has 19 residues. Per the germline V gene, CDR1 is ENHRY and CDR2 is SYGVKD. The sample consisted of PBMCs. The gene calls are TRBV10-3 and TRBJ1-6; 8 bases align to TRBD1. The receptor comes from a boy aged 2 to 10 in good health and CMV-seronegative. The CDR3 loop is CAISARSDGQGANNSPLHF. The CDR3 DNA follows: TGTGCCATCAGTGCTCGAAGTGATGGACAGGGCGCCAATAATTCACCCCTCCACTTT.